The source of this T cell receptor (beta chain) is a study of blood T cell repertoires in COVID-19. Two negative PCRs, clearance, or symptom resolution characterized the recovered Cohort 3 donors. Sequencing used immunoSEQ multiplex PCR; TCRdb keeps in-frame clones, though not all of them. The sample shows 200,000 to 250,000 clones, roughly 90% of them seen only once. This clonotype was obtained from a woman aged 25 to 39 who had recovered from COVID-19. Sample: PBMCs or T cells enriched from blood (not recorded which).

The CDR3 loop reads CASSFPGTVNSPLHF. The CDR3 DNA sequence: TGTGCCAGCAGTTTTCCCGGGACAGTTAATTCACCCCTCCACTTT. The chain couples TRBV28 to TRBJ1-6; 7 bases map to TRBD1. V lost 3 bases to trimming and J lost 6 bases; unmatched junction nucleotides: 5. Germline V gene data show CDR1 as MDHEN and CDR2 as SYDVKM. The CDR3 runs to 15 residues.